The table lists the clone carrying this TCR beta chain with a few counts. V trimming: 7 bases; J trimming: 5 bases; junction bases outside the gene matches: 6. CDR1 and CDR2 from the germline V gene are SGHRS and YFSETQ. This CDR3 has 14 residues. The data originate from a study of response to subunit inactivated influenza vaccine. A single record per CDR3 protein comes from TCRdb applying MiXCR to the RT-PCR reads. The sample carries 650,000 to 800,000 distinct CDR3 sequences, roughly 13% recorded once. The source is a man in his fifties or sixties who received an inactivated influenza vaccine. This sample comprised PBMCs from blood, obtained around 15 days before vaccination. The chain has TRBV5-1 and TRBJ2-1; 10 bases are shared with TRBD1. The CDR3 nucleotides are TGCGCCAGCTGCCGGGACAGGGGACACAATGAGCAGTTCTTC. It yields the protein CASCRDRGHNEQFF.